The 10 T cell receptor beta chains in this list originate from one sample, sequenced in a study of cytomegalovirus exposure and HLA in healthy donors. Both 60 Vbeta primers and 13 Jbeta primers went into the PCR. Using immunoSEQ multiplex PCR, the repertoire was profiled, and TCRdb retains in-frame clones only, with some absent. The sample lists nearly 70,000 clones, roughly 68% occurring once. The sequenced material came from PBMCs. Source of these receptors: a woman aged 55-70 years in good health and CMV-seropositive.

The chain has TRBV6-5 and TRBJ1-2; 10 bases agree with TRBD1. CDR1 is MNHEY, CDR2 SVGAGI, per germline. Losses at the gene ends were 0 bases for V and 7 bases for J; bases not matched to a gene: 8. The CDR3 runs 16 residues. The CDR3 protein is CASSYSGQGTGGGYTF. As DNA, the CDR3 is TGTGCCAGCAGTTACTCGGGACAGGGGACAGGAGGTGGCTACACCTTC.

The V and J genes are TRBV29-1 and TRBJ2-5, with TRBD2 matching over 8 bases. Germline CDR1 reads SQVTM; CDR2 reads ANQGSEA. The J segment lost 4 bases and the V segment lost 4 bases, leaving 2 bases of the junction unmatched. The CDR3 covers 12 residues. In DNA, the CDR3 is TGCAGCGTTGTGGGACTAGGAGAGACCCAGTACTTC. Translation: CSVVGLGETQYF.

This sequence joins TRBV19 and TRBJ1-1; tentatively, D is TRBD1 (6 bases). V dropped 1 base and J dropped 5 bases, with 14 bases sitting between them. The CDR3 consists of 15 residues. Germline values: CDR1 LNHDA, CDR2 SQIVND (reference sequence). DNA of the CDR3: TGTGCCAGTAGTATAGTCGGGGGGGCGGGTACTGAAGCTTTCTTT. Its protein is CASSIVGGAGTEAFF.

This clone was seen only a few times. This chain connects TRBV4-1 to TRBJ1-4; 8 bases are a match to TRBD1. The ends lost 4 bases at V and 4 bases at J; junction bases unmatched: 8. This CDR3 is built from 16 residues. Germline V gene sequence: CDR1 MGHRA, CDR2 YSYEKL. The DNA for the CDR3 is TGCGCCAGCAGCCGGAACCCGGGACAGGTTAATGAAAAACTGTTTTTT. Its translation is CASSRNPGQVNEKLFF.

The chain's CDR3 is CASSGVWDNSGANVLTF. In DNA, the CDR3 is TGTGCCAGCTCGGGGGTTTGGGACAACTCTGGGGCCAACGTCCTGACTTTC. The genes are TRBV18 and TRBJ2-6, with a tentative D call TRBD1 (6 bases). V was shortened by 6 bases and J by 0 bases, with 15 bases between the two germline ends. Germline loops: CDR1 KGHSH, CDR2 LQKENI. CDR3 length: 17 amino acids.

This clone was recorded only once. The chain joins TRBV5-1 to TRBJ2-3; a possible D gene is TRBD2 (5 bases). This CDR3 is 16 amino acids long. Germline V gives CDR1 SGHRS, CDR2 YFSETQ. With 4 bases removed from V and 1 base from J, the gap between germline ends came to 16 bases. As DNA, the CDR3 is TGCGCCAGCAGCACGGCCCCAAGCGGCGGCACAGATACGCAGTATTTT. Its protein is CASSTAPSGGTDTQYF.

For the CDR3, the DNA is TGTGCCTACACAGGGGGCATAGATACGCAGTATTTT. Amino acids: CAYTGGIDTQYF. The chain combines TRBV30 with TRBJ2-3, with TRBD1 identical over 9 bases. Germline V gene lookup returns CDR1 GTSNPN and CDR2 SVGIG (reference sequence). The CDR3 runs 12 residues. V lost 7 bases to trimming and J lost 5 bases; unmatched junction nucleotides: 4. The full variable domain, rest sourced from reference TRBV30 and TRBJ2-3, is SQTIHQWPATLVQPVGSPLSLECTVEGTSNPNLYWYRQAAGRGLQLLFYSVGIGQISSEVPQNLSASRPQDRQFILSSKKLLLSDSGFYLCAYTGGIDTQYFGPGTRLTVL.

This chain joins TRBV28 and TRBJ1-1; D unresolved. The V end was cut by 1 base, the J end by 3 bases, with 6 bases between. The CDR3 has 13 amino acids. Germline lookup yields CDR1 MDHEN and CDR2 SYDVKM. The CDR3 bases are TGTGCCAGCAGTTTATTGGGAGACACTGAAGCTTTCTTT. Translating it yields CASSLLGDTEAFF.

The V call is TRBV5-1, the J call TRBJ2-5; D gene unclear. The CDR3 is 11 amino acids. Deletions cut 4 bases from V and 3 bases from J, with 4 bases between. CDR1 and CDR2 (germline): SGHRS, YFSETQ. CDR3 bases: TGCGCCAGCAGCGTAGAAGAGACCCAGTACTTC. This gives the protein CASSVEETQYF.

This clone was counted only a few times. This chain connects TRBV6-1 to TRBJ1-1; weak D call: TRBD1 (6 bases). Germline loops: CDR1 MNHNS, CDR2 SASEGT. CDR3 length: 15 residues. V lost 2 bases and J 2 bases, leaving 12 bases between the germline ends. The CDR3 loop is CASSESGGRNTEAFF. The CDR3 coding sequence is TGTGCCAGCAGTGAATCCGGGGGGCGAAACACTGAAGCTTTCTTT.